The clone carrying this T cell receptor beta chain was counted a few times. This entry comes from a study of T cells in Graves' hyperthyroidism and ophthalmopathy. Amplification of TCR beta CDR3 regions was performed using RNA transcripts as template. TCR CDR3 underwent first-round RT-PCR with the HTBI primer set. TCRdb processed the multiplex PCR reads anew with MiXCR; each CDR3 protein has one entry. This sample has some 530,000 distinct CDR3 sequences; under 25% occur once, and the top ten carry less than 65%. V lost 6 bases and J 4 bases, leaving 12 bases between the germline ends. This CDR3 comprises 13 residues.

Material for sequencing was blood. The clonotype originates from a woman aged 70 to 79 with Graves' ophthalmopathy. The rearrangement joins TRBV12-3 or TRBV12-4 to TRBJ1-1, with D possibly TRBD1 on 5 matching bases. This CDR3 reads CASRSGGVTEAFF. CDR3 coding DNA: TGTGCCAGCAGGTCGGGGGGGGTCACTGAAGCTTTCTTT.